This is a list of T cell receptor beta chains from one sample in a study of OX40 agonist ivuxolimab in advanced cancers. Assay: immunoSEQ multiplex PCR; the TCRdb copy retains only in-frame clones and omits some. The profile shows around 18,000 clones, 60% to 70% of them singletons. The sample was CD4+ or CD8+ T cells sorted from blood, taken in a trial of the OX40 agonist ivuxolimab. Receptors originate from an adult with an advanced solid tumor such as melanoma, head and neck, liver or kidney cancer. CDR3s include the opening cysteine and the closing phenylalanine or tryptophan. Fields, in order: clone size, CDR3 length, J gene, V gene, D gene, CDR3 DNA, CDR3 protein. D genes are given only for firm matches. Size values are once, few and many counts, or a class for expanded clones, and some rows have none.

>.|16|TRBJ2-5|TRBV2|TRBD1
TGTGCCAGCAGTGACCCGGGACAGGGCGGCGTGGAGACCCAGTACTTC
CASSDPGQGGVETQYF
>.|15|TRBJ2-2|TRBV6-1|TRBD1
TGTGCCAGCAGTGGGGACAGGATGCCGGCGGGGGAGCTGTTTTTT
CASSGDRMPAGELFF
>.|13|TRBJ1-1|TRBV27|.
TGTGCCAGCAGCCATACAGGGAACACTGAAGCTTTCTTT
CASSHTGNTEAFF
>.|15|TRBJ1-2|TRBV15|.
TGTGCCACCAGCGGCTACCGGACGGACAACTATGGCTACACCTTC
CATSGYRTDNYGYTF
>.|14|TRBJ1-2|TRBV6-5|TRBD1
TGTGCCAGCAGTCCAAGACAGGGGAGGGATGGCTACACCTTC
CASSPRQGRDGYTF
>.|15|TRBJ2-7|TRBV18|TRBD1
TGTGCCAGCTCACCGAACAGGGGTCCGACCTACGAGCAGTACTTC
CASSPNRGPTYEQYF
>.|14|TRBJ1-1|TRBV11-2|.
TGTGCCAGCAGCTTAACAGGTGTGAACACTGAAGCTTTCTTT
CASSLTGVNTEAFF
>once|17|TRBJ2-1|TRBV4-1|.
TGCGCCAGCAGCCAAGAAATGCACCAGAGCTCCTACAATGAGCAGTTCTTC
CASSQEMHQSSYNEQFF
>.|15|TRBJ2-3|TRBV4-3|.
TGCGCCAGCAGCCAAGATCGGCGGGCATCAGATACGCAGTATTTT
CASSQDRRASDTQYF
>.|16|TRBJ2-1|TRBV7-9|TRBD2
TGTGCCAGCAGCTTAGTGGGACTAGCGGCGAGCAATGAGCAGTTCTTC
CASSLVGLAASNEQFF
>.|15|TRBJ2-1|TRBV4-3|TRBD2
TGCGCCAGCAGCCCAGGGGTAGCGGGAGGGAATGAGCAGTTCTTC
CASSPGVAGGNEQFF
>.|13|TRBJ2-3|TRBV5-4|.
TGTGCCAGCAGCGGGGGGACAACAGATACGCAGTATTTT
CASSGGTTDTQYF
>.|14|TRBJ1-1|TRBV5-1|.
TGCGCCAGCAGCTGGGGCCCAGGGGACACTGAAGCTTTCTTT
CASSWGPGDTEAFF
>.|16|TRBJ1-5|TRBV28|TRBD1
TGTGCCAGCAGTTCCCAGGGGGGTAATGACAATCAGCCCCAGCATTTT
CASSSQGGNDNQPQHF
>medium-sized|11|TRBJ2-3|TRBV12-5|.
TGTGCTAGTGGAGCGGGAGATACGCAGTATTTT
CASGAGDTQYF
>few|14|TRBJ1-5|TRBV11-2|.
TGTGCCAGCAGCTTAGACGGTGGGGATCAGCCCCAGCATTTT
CASSLDGGDQPQHF
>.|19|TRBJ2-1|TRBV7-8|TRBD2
TGTGCCAGCAGCCGTCCGTCCGGGACTAGCGGGACTACGTACAATGAGCAGTTCTTC
CASSRPSGTSGTTYNEQFF
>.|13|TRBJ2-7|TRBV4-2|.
TGTGCCAGCAGCCAAGTCGGAGGGTACGAGCAGTACTTC
CASSQVGGYEQYF
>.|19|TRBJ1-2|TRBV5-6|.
TGTGCCAGCACCCCCGAGGGGACACCTCGATCTTTAGCTAACTATGGCTACACCTTC
CASTPEGTPRSLANYGYTF
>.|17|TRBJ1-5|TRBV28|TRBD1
TGTGCCAGCAGTACGGGACAGGGGGTATGGGGGGATCAGCCCCAGCATTTT
CASSTGQGVWGDQPQHF
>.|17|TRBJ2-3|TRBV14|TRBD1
TGTGCCAGCAGCCAAGATATAGGGGGCTGGGGCACAGATACGCAGTATTTT
CASSQDIGGWGTDTQYF
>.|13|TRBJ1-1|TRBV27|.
TGTGCCAGCAGTTTAAACCTGGGCACTGAAGCTTTCTTT
CASSLNLGTEAFF
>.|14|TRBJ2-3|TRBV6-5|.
TGTGCCAGCAGTTACGGGCGGTTCCCAGATACGCAGTATTTT
CASSYGRFPDTQYF
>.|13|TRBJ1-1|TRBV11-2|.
TGTGCCAGCAGCTTAGGTCTCCGGGCTGAAGCTTTCTTT
CASSLGLRAEAFF
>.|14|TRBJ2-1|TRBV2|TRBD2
TGTGCCCTAAGGGCGGGAGATTCTTACAATGAGCAGTTCTTC
CALRAGDSYNEQFF
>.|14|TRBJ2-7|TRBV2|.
TGTGCCAGCAGTCCTGCACCGGACTCCTACGAGCAGTACTTC
CASSPAPDSYEQYF
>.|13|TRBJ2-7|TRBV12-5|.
TGTGCTAGTGGTTTGCGCCCGGGAAAGGAGCAGTACTTC
CASGLRPGKEQYF
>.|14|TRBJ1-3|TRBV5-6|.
TGTGCCAGCAGCGGGATGGCCTCTGGAAACACCATATATTTT
CASSGMASGNTIYF
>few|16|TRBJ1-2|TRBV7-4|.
TGTGCCAGCAGCTTAGCCAGGGACGAAGCTAACTATGGCTACACCTTC
CASSLARDEANYGYTF
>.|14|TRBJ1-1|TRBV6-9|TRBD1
TGTGCCAGCAGTTTCCAGGGGGGAAGCTCTGAAGCTTTCTTT
CASSFQGGSSEAFF
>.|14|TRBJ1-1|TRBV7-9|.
TGTGCCAGCAGCTTAGCATCGGGTAGGGCTGAAGCTTTCTTT
CASSLASGRAEAFF
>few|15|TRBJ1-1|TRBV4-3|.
TGCGCCAGCAGCCAAGATGACAGTTTGAACACTGAAGCTTTCTTT
CASSQDDSLNTEAFF
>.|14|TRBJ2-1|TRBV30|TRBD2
TGTGCCTGGAGTGGGGCTAGCGGGAGCCTCGCGCAGTTCTTC
CAWSGASGSLAQFF
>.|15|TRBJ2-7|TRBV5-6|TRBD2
TGTGCCAGCAGCCAAGAAGTAGCGGGGGCCTACGAGCAGTACTTC
CASSQEVAGAYEQYF
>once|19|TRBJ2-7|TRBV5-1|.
TGCGCCAGCAGCTTGGGCCGAGCGACCGGGACACTGCCGTCCTACGAGCAGTACTTC
CASSLGRATGTLPSYEQYF
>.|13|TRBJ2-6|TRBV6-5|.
TGTGCCAGCAGTTCTACTGGGGCCAACGTCCTGACTTTC
CASSSTGANVLTF
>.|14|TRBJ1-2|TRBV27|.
TGTGCCAGCAGTCCGGGGGGGGACGACTATGGCTACACCTTC
CASSPGGDDYGYTF
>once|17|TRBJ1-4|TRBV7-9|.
TGTGCCAGCAGCTTAGAGAGGGGTGAGAGGGCTAATGAAAAACTGTTTTTT
CASSLERGERANEKLFF
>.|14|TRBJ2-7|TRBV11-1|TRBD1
TGTGCCAGCAGCTCCCGGACAGGGATATACGAGCAGTACTTC
CASSSRTGIYEQYF
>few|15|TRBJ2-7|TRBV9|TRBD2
TGTGCCAGCAGCGCGTACACGGGACTAACCTACGAGCAGTACTTC
CASSAYTGLTYEQYF
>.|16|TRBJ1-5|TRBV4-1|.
TGCGCCAGCAGCCAAGAGCCCAGCCATAGCAATCAGCCCCAGCATTTT
CASSQEPSHSNQPQHF
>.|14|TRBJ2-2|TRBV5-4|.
TGTGCCAGCAGCTTAAGCCAGAACCCCGGGGAGCTGTTTTTT
CASSLSQNPGELFF
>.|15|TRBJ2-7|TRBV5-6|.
TGTGCCAGCAGCTTACGACAGGAGGCCTCCTACGAGCAGTACTTC
CASSLRQEASYEQYF
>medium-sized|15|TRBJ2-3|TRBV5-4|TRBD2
TGTGCCAGCAGATTAGCGGGAATTAGCACAGATACGCAGTATTTT
CASRLAGISTDTQYF
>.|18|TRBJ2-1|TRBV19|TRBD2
TGTGCCAGTAGTTATGGACTAGCGGGCTTGGGATCCTACAATGAGCAGTTCTTC
CASSYGLAGLGSYNEQFF
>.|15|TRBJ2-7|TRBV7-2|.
TGTGCCAGCAGTATTACCGGGGCGGGGGCGAGGGAGCAGTACTTC
CASSITGAGAREQYF
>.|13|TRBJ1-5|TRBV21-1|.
TGTGCCAGCAGCACGAGTGCTGCACCGCCCCAGCATTTT
CASSTSAAPPQHF